This paragraph reports one T cell receptor (beta chain). Its target is not known. This sample includes further DNA sequences coding for the same CDR3. CDR3 length equals 15 residues. Germline loops: CDR1 SGHTA, CDR2 FQGTGA. V shed 0 bases and J 4 bases; nucleotides not matched to a gene: 3. This sample stems from a study of cytomegalovirus exposure and HLA in healthy donors. The PCR employed 60 Vbeta primers together with 13 Jbeta primers. Sequenced by immunoSEQ multiplex PCR; TCRdb stores in-frame clones only, minus some. The sample has around 190,000 clones; approximately 86% are singletons. Study-level results: Earlier findings revealed that most TCR beta V segments proved productive either about 87% or about 30% of the time. Most CMV-associated TCR beta chains were later found to appear HLA-restricted. A later analysis revealed that TCR association rates differed between HLA loci, peaking at DRB1 and bottoming out at HLA-C. The listing of 150 or so TCR beta chains classed them as cytomegalovirus-associated.

This sequence joins TRBV7-3 and TRBJ2-1; 7 nucleotides agree with TRBD2. The sequence derives from a young woman in good health and CMV-seronegative. Sequencing was done on a sample of PBMCs. In nucleotides, the CDR3 is TGTGCCAGCAGCTTAACTAGCGGGCCTTACAATGAGCAGTTCTTC. Residues: CASSLTSGPYNEQFF. The complete variable domain, with remaining parts taken from reference TRBV7-3 and TRBJ2-1, reads GAGVSQTPSNKVTEKGKYVELRCDPISGHTALYWYRQSLGQGPEFLIYFQGTGAADDSGLPNDRFFAVRPEGSVSTLKIQRTERGDSAVYLCASSLTSGPYNEQFFGPGTRLTVL.